This T cell receptor beta chain came from a study of blood T cells in healthy people across ages. Primed by a sample-barcoded 5' primer and a J-beta primer mix, a second PCR proceeded for about 7 to 11 cycles. TCRdb re-called the 5' RACE reads through MiXCR, storing one row per CDR3 protein. The sample records about 1.4 million distinct CDR3 sequences, approximately 60% being singletons. Points on this clonotype: Antigen unknown.

Overall study results and limits: Aged donors had fewer naive CD4+ cells and lower diversity than long-lived donors. A roughly linear age-dependent decrease characterized TCR beta diversity per million T cells.

The J segment lost 8 bases and the V segment lost 4 bases, leaving 17 bases of the junction unmatched. The CDR3 runs 17 residues. The V gene's germline CDR1 is LGHDT and CDR2 YNNKEL (reference sequence). The source material was blood. This clonotype was obtained from a man younger than 35 in good health. The V and J genes are TRBV3-1 and TRBJ2-1; TRBD2 agrees at 7 bases. CDR3 DNA sequence: TGTGCCAGCAGCCGGGCGAGCGGGAAACCTTTTTTCTATGAGCAGTTCTTC. Translated: CASSRASGKPFFYEQFF.